This T cell receptor (beta chain) was recovered during a study of cytomegalovirus exposure and HLA in healthy donors. Notes on the study in general: A link between a missense DCLRE1C variant and TCR beta V- and J-gene trimming emerged from a later analysis. Certain indistinguishable V segments, among them TRBV6-2 and TRBV6-3, were excluded.

In the case of this clone: Its antigen is undetermined.

The PCR contained 60 Vbeta and 13 Jbeta primers. Produced via immunoSEQ multiplex PCR; TCRdb's table is partial and in-frame only. The repertoire consists of 120,000 to 150,000 clones, with 80% occurring once and the leading ten covering about 4.7%. The CDR3 totals 14 residues. CDR1 is MNHNY, CDR2 SVGAGI, per germline (reference sequence). Trimming cost V 2 bases and J 5 bases, with 10 bases left between them. Donors were ostensibly healthy at sampling, although undocumented immune exposures were probable. The chain joins TRBV6-6 to TRBJ2-1; D is perhaps TRBD2 (5 bases). This TCR came from a male donor in good health and CMV-seronegative. The sequenced sample was PBMCs. CDR3 DNA sequence: TGTGCCAGCAGTTACCCCACGGAGGACAATGAGCAGTTCTTC. Its protein product is CASSYPTEDNEQFF.